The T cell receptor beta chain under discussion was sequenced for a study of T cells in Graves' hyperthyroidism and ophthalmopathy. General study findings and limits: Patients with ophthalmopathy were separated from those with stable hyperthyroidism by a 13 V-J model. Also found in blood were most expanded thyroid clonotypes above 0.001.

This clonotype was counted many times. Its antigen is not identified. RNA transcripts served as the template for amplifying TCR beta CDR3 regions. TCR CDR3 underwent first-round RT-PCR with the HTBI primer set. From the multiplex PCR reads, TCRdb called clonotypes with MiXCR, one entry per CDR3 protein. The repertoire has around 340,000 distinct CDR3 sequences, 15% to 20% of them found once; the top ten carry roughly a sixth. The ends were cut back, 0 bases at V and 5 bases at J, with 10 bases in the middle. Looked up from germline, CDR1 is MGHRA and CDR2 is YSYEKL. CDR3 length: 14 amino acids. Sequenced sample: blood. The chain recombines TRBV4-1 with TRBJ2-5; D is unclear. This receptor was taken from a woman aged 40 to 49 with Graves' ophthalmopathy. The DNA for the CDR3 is TGCGCCAGCAGCCAAGATGATCTGGGGGAGACCCAGTACTTC. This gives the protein CASSQDDLGETQYF.